Below, one T cell receptor (beta chain) is given with its context. Its recognized antigen is unknown. The sample holds no much larger clone one base away, and base qualities are not on file. This entry is derived from a study of T cell responses to AZD1222 COVID-19 vaccine (dated by TCRdb to the early 2020s). Turning to the overall study: TCR sequencing covered approximately 230 trial participants: 200 to 220 given two doses of AZD1222 and some 25 given two doses of MenACWY control vaccine. Trial participants were enrolled by age into subgroups of 18-55, 56-69 and 70-plus years, and approximately 150, 30 and 60 TCR-sequenced participants, respectively, were included in these subgroups.

The CDR3 regions of human TCRbeta chains were subjected to immunosequencing. In the paper's pipeline: Repertoire TCRs were matched against a reference library of SARS-CoV-2-specific TCRs generated with the MIRA antigen-specificity platform. Breadth was defined as the fraction of unique TCRs that were SARS-CoV-2-associated, and depth was defined as the fraction of total T cells that were SARS-CoV-2-associated. Using the MIRA data, each spike-specific TCR was assigned both to the spike region to which the TCR was reactive and to a CD4 or CD8 class. Log10-transformed breadth and depth values were compared by one-way ANOVA with Sidak's multiple comparisons tests. TCRdb mirrors the immuneACCESS table, restricted to in-frame sequences. Some clones are absent from its copies; in checked studies, under half trace to an unresolved V gene, and the reason for the others is unknown. The V and J calls and the clone size are those of that table, but D and trimming were determined from the DNA. This sample is represented by over 100,000 clones; over 75% of them were singletons. Over 10% of the sample comes from the top ten.

The sample's time point label, in plain terms: baseline before first vaccination. What the treatment or condition label conveys for this sample: meningococcal conjugate vaccine given as trial control. Vaccinee samples came from UK trials COV001 and COV002, including a single-blind randomized controlled phase 2/3 trial of AZD1222 (ChAdOx1 nCoV-19) in healthy adults. For TCRbeta chain sequencing, PBMC samples were collected from trial participants at day 0 and at day 28 after the second dose. The junction shows trimming of 2 bases on V and 11 bases on J, plus 13 bases between the germline ends. The germline V gene specifies MNHEY as CDR1 and SVGAGI as CDR2. Counted from cysteine to phenylalanine, this CDR3 has 14 amino acids. Of the read, only the CDR3 DNA is kept; its 42 bases are in frame from base 1. Here is what the overall study found, with its caveats: Vaccine-associated CD4 TCRs spanned the whole spike protein, with dominant responses in regions 160-218 and 743-854. Conclusions about previously exposed vaccinees were limited because only 6 or 7 AZD1222 recipients were SARS-CoV-2 seropositive at baseline. Most participants were white British and females outnumbered males, and the authors suggested that clonal diversity may have been underestimated. In the small 56-69-year group, the increase in depth fell short of significance, most likely because of low power. Because no day 14 peak-response samples were available, repertoires were characterized only after the peak T cell response. Reportedly, almost half of the unique spike-specific TCRs recognized epitopes lying outside the regions that are mutated in the B.1.351 and B.1.1.7 variants. A significant rise in spike-specific TCR breadth and depth was observed after two AZD1222 doses relative to day 0 and relative to MenACWY recipients.

The rearranged segments are TRBV6-5 and TRBJ1-6; TRBD1 is perhaps the D gene, given 6 matching bases. This TCR was recovered from an adult in good health. This specimen was peripheral blood, taken on day 0 of MenACWY control vaccination. The DNA sequence is TGTGCCAGCAGTTACGAGGGTGGGACACCACCCCTCCACTTT. Its protein reads: CASSYEGGTPPLHF.